These 22 T cell receptor beta chains originate from one sample sequenced in a study of response to subunit inactivated influenza vaccine. TCRdb analysed the RT-PCR reads with MiXCR anew, one entry per CDR3 protein. Here the sample spans 860,000 or so distinct CDR3 sequences, approximately 22% being singletons. Sequenced here: PBMCs from blood, sampled about 5 days after vaccination. Receptor source: a man aged 50-59 years who received an inactivated influenza vaccine.

J is TRBJ2-1 and V is TRBV18; 8 nucleotides align to TRBD2. The V and J ends lost 5 bases and 3 bases, in that order; junction bases with no gene match: 9. Per germline, CDR1 KGHSH and CDR2 LQKENI. The CDR3 totals 16 residues. CDR3 residues: CASSSGLAQNYNEQFF. For the CDR3, the DNA is TGTGCCAGCTCATCAGGACTAGCACAGAACTACAATGAGCAGTTCTTC.

The chain employs TRBV28 and TRBJ2-7, with D unclear. Germline V gene lookup returns CDR1 MDHEN and CDR2 SYDVKM. The CDR3 totals 14 residues. Trimming removed 10 bases from V and 3 bases from J, with 19 bases in between. The CDR3 sequence is CATRRPGRGYEQYF. CDR3 nucleotide sequence: TGTGCCACCCGACGCCCCGGGCGCGGCTACGAGCAGTACTTC.

This clonotype came up a few times. The chain recombines TRBV20-1 with TRBJ1-1, with D tentatively TRBD1 (5 bases). CDR3 size: 12 residues. Trimming cost V 3 bases and J 10 bases, with 15 bases left between them. Germline V gene sequence: CDR1 DFQATT, CDR2 SNEGSKA (reference sequence). This CDR3 is CSASVRAEGAFF. CDR3 DNA: TGCAGTGCTAGCGTCAGGGCGGAGGGAGCTTTCTTT.

This rearrangement joins TRBV9 to TRBJ2-5; D not resolved. Trimming took off 4 bases at V and 0 bases at J, with 10 bases between the two ends. The CDR3 is made up of 14 amino acids. Germline lookup yields CDR1 SGDLS and CDR2 YYNGEE. This CDR3 reads CASSSPLYQETQYF. The CDR3 region has the DNA TGTGCCAGCAGCTCTCCCTTGTACCAAGAGACCCAGTACTTC. Based on the CDR3 plus reference TRBV9 and TRBJ2-5, the full variable domain is DSGVTQTPKHLITATGQRVTLRCSPRSGDLSVYWYQQSLDQGLQFLIQYYNGEERAKGNILERFSAQQFPDLHSELNLSSLELGDSALYFCASSSPLYQETQYFGPGTRLLVL.

The chain joins TRBV7-2 to TRBJ2-7; 8 positions match TRBD2. This CDR3 spans 14 amino acids. Looked up from germline, CDR1 is SGHTA and CDR2 is FQGNSA. With 5 bases clipped from V and 2 bases from J, the junction kept 5 bases outside the gene matches. This chain's CDR3 is CASSRSGLAYEQYF. The CDR3 bases are TGTGCCAGCAGCCGTTCGGGACTAGCCTACGAGCAGTACTTC.

There are a few counts of this clonotype. V gene TRBV24-1 combines with J gene TRBJ2-2, with TRBD2 matching over 8 bases. CDR1 and CDR2 (germline): KGHDR, SFDVKD. Losses at the gene ends were 1 base for V and 1 base for J; bases not matched to a gene: 4. The CDR3 contains 17 residues. The CDR3 reads CATSDLGGRLNTGELFF. The CDR3, as DNA: TGTGCCACCAGTGATTTAGGCGGGAGGCTGAACACCGGGGAGCTGTTTTTT.

This clonotype was seen more than once but under ten times. The chain uses TRBV29-1 and TRBJ1-5; no clear D. This CDR3 spans 15 amino acids. V was shortened by 6 bases and J by 6 bases, with 21 bases between the two germline ends. CDR1 and CDR2 (germline): SQVTM, ANQGSEA. DNA of the CDR3: TGCAGCGTCCGCGACGACCGACGGAAGGGTCAGCCCCAGCATTTT. It translates to CSVRDDRRKGQPQHF.

This clonotype was detected a few times. The chain couples TRBV20-1 to TRBJ2-7; 11 bases are a match to TRBD2. The V gene end was trimmed by 7 bases and the J gene end by 3 bases; junction bases not matched to a gene: 5. Per the germline V gene, CDR1 is DFQATT and CDR2 is SNEGSKA (reference sequence). The CDR3 extends over 13 amino acids. CDR3 residues: CSVPTSGVYEQYF. The CDR3 DNA is TGCAGTGTCCCGACTAGCGGGGTCTACGAGCAGTACTTC.

J is TRBJ1-5 and V is TRBV7-2; the match to TRBD1 covers 7 bases. CDR3 length: 15 amino acids. Germline lookup yields CDR1 SGHTA and CDR2 FQGNSA. V was clipped by 4 bases and J by 3 bases; unmatched bases: 6. In DNA, the CDR3 is TGTGCCAGCAGCTCCAGGACAGGACACAATCAGCCCCAGCATTTT. It is translated as CASSSRTGHNQPQHF.

The V gene is TRBV27, the J gene TRBJ2-5, with 7 bases aligning to TRBD1. V lost 5 bases to trimming and J lost 5 bases; unmatched junction nucleotides: 8. This CDR3 has 14 amino acids. Germline CDR1 MNHEY, CDR2 SMNVEV (reference sequence). The CDR3 region has the DNA TGTGCCAGCAGTCCACCGACAGGGTTGGAGACCCAGTACTTC. This codes for CASSPPTGLETQYF.

The gene calls are TRBV7-8 and TRBJ2-2; D perhaps matches TRBD2 (5 bases). Germline loops: CDR1 SGHVS, CDR2 FQNEAQ. Deletions cut 5 bases from V and 4 bases from J, with 14 bases between. This CDR3 has 15 amino acids. The CDR3 DNA is TGTGCCAGCAGCCTTACAAGGACTGCCACCGGGGAGCTGTTTTTT. It codes for CASSLTRTATGELFF.

The V and J genes are TRBV24-1 and TRBJ1-4; D uncertain. CDR3 length equals 13 residues. V lost 3 bases to trimming and J lost 3 bases, with 4 bases between them. Germline loops: CDR1 KGHDR, CDR2 SFDVKD. The CDR3 loop reads CATSDGPNEKLFF. The CDR3 region has the DNA TGTGCCACCAGTGATGGGCCTAATGAAAAACTGTTTTTT.

This clonotype was detected a few times. The CDR3 DNA reads as TGTGCCAGCAGCTTGTTTAGGCAGGGGTTGAACACTGAAGCTTTCTTT. This codes for CASSLFRQGLNTEAFF. V usage is TRBV13 and J usage is TRBJ1-1; D is perhaps TRBD1 (6 bases). The V and J ends lost 3 bases and 0 bases respectively, with 14 bases between them. CDR1 and CDR2 (germline): PRHDT, FYEKMQ (reference sequence). This CDR3 contains 16 residues.

There are a few counts of this clonotype. DNA for the CDR3: TGTGCCACGGGACAGGGTATAAATGAGCAGTTCTTC. Its protein product is CATGQGINEQFF. The chain has TRBV12-3 or TRBV12-4 and TRBJ2-1; 9 bases agree with TRBD1. The CDR3 is 12 residues long. J was trimmed by 7 bases and V by 10 bases; bases with no gene match: 5.

This clonotype appeared a few times. This chain joins TRBV20-1 and TRBJ2-7, with 8 bases that match TRBD2. The CDR3 covers 14 residues. Per germline, CDR1 DFQATT and CDR2 SNEGSKA (reference sequence). With 1 base clipped from V and 6 bases from J, the junction kept 8 bases outside the gene matches. This CDR3 is CSARGLAMSLEQYF. CDR3 sequence (DNA): TGCAGTGCTAGAGGACTAGCGATGTCTCTCGAGCAGTACTTC.

The rearrangement joins TRBV4-1 to TRBJ2-3; no clear D gene. Trimming took 1 base from V and 2 from J, leaving 10 bases between them. The CDR3 has 15 residues. CDR1 is MGHRA, CDR2 YSYEKL, per germline. In nucleotides, the CDR3 is TGCGCCAGCAGCCAAGCACTAATGGACACAGATACGCAGTATTTT. Encoded protein: CASSQALMDTDTQYF.

The rearrangement uses TRBV5-1 and TRBJ2-5, with 9 positions matching TRBD2. With 2 bases clipped from V and 9 bases from J, the junction kept 14 bases outside the gene matches. CDR1 and CDR2 from the germline V gene are SGHRS and YFSETQ. This CDR3 region has 16 residues. The CDR3 is CASSLNSGGNPGAQYF. The DNA of the CDR3 is TGCGCCAGCAGCTTAAATAGCGGGGGAAATCCGGGTGCCCAGTACTTC.

The chain is built from TRBV7-8 and TRBJ2-3; TRBD1 matches 10 bases. Germline CDR1 SGHVS, CDR2 FQNEAQ. This CDR3 contains 17 residues. V lost 3 bases to trimming and J lost 5 bases; unmatched junction nucleotides: 11. CDR3 region: CASSFFGDRGLRDTQYF. Written as DNA, the CDR3 is TGTGCCAGCAGCTTTTTTGGCGACAGGGGGCTCAGAGATACGCAGTATTTT.

V and J are TRBV20-1 and TRBJ2-7, with TRBD2 matching 12 bases. Losses at the gene ends were 3 bases for V and 3 bases for J; bases not matched to a gene: 3. This CDR3 region has 14 residues. Germline CDR1 reads DFQATT; CDR2 reads SNEGSKA (reference sequence). The CDR3 sequence is CSARALAGGYEQYF. CDR3 in DNA: TGCAGTGCTAGGGCACTAGCGGGAGGCTACGAGCAGTACTTC.

The gene calls are TRBV7-2 and TRBJ2-3; D unresolved. The CDR3 covers 13 residues. The V gene lost 3 bases and the J gene lost 5 bases, with 9 bases spanning the gap. In germline, CDR1 is SGHTA, CDR2 FQGNSA. CDR3 nucleotide sequence: TGTGCCAGCAGCTTCGGACCAAAAGATACGCAGTATTTT. This codes for CASSFGPKDTQYF.

The chain has TRBV7-9 and TRBJ2-3; a possible D gene is TRBD2 (6 bases). Germline assignment: CDR1 SEHNR and CDR2 FQNEAQ (reference sequence). V shed 0 bases and J shed 5 bases, with 15 bases lying between them. CDR3 length equals 16 residues. The CDR3 loop reads CASSLALARGGDTQYF. CDR3 DNA: TGTGCCAGCAGCTTAGCGCTCGCAAGGGGAGGAGATACGCAGTATTTT.

The table lists this clonotype with a few counts. The V call is TRBV18, the J call TRBJ1-2; D is unclear. The V gene's germline CDR1 is KGHSH and CDR2 LQKENI. Trimming removed 2 bases at V and 4 bases at J, with 17 bases between. The length of the CDR3 is 16 residues. The CDR3 is CASSPTSTSSPYGYTF. DNA for the CDR3: TGTGCCAGCTCACCAACCTCAACCTCGTCCCCCTATGGCTACACCTTC.